The next 31 T cell receptor beta chains were all read from a single sample in a study of T cell repertoires in cytomegalovirus infection. Using its own MiXCR run on the reads, TCRdb lists one record per CDR3 protein. The data show around 540,000 distinct CDR3 sequences, 30% to 40% seen once. These receptors are not linked to any known antigen. The sequencing here drew on cultured PBMCs, taken from culture after CMV antigen stimulation. The receptors come from a human donor in good health (CMV status not recorded). Some clones in this sample may be carry-over from other donors' samples.

This chain joins TRBV6-2 or TRBV6-3 and TRBJ1-5; 7 bases match TRBD1. The CDR3 covers 14 residues. Germline V gives CDR1 MNHEY, CDR2 SVGEGT. The V segment lost 5 bases and the J segment 6 bases; nucleotides outside the gene matches: 7. CDR3 residues: CASSPGTDSQPQHF. The DNA of the CDR3 is TGTGCCAGCAGTCCCGGGACAGACAGTCAGCCCCAGCATTTT.

The chain links TRBV11-3 to TRBJ1-1; tentative D call: TRBD1 (5 bases). The CDR3 length is 18 residues. V shed 4 bases and J shed 0 bases, with 21 bases lying between them. Looked up from germline, CDR1 is SGHNT and CDR2 is YENEEA. The CDR3 sequence: CASSSSTLQKGLNTEAFF. The CDR3 region has the DNA TGTGCCAGCAGCTCGTCAACTCTACAGAAGGGACTGAACACTGAAGCTTTCTTT.

This clonotype was counted between two and nine times. V and J are TRBV6-1 and TRBJ2-3; no reliable D call. The CDR3 runs 13 residues. The ends were cut back, 3 bases at V and 7 bases at J, with 11 bases in the middle. CDR1 and CDR2 from the germline V gene are MNHNS and SASEGT. This CDR3 reads CASSDSQLNTQYF. The DNA for the CDR3 is TGTGCCAGCAGTGACTCTCAGTTAAATACGCAGTATTTT.

In its sample, this clonotype was seen a few times. The chain is built from TRBV12-3 or TRBV12-4 and TRBJ1-6; 8 nucleotides match TRBD1. V was pared by 3 bases and J by 7 bases, with 8 bases of the junction left unmatched. The CDR3 extends over 16 amino acids. In DNA form, the CDR3 reads TGTGCCAGCAGTTTCTTCGCGACAGGGGAGAATTCACCCCTCCACTTT. Protein sequence: CASSFFATGENSPLHF.

In this sample, this clonotype turned up many times. The V call is TRBV7-2, the J call TRBJ2-4, with TRBD2 identical over 13 bases. V dropped 2 bases and J dropped 0; count of bases not matched to a gene: 7. Germline V gives CDR1 SGHTA, CDR2 FQGNSA. The CDR3 length is 19 residues. The CDR3 spells CASSLTLAGGRVAKNIQYF. Written as DNA, the CDR3 is TGTGCCAGCAGCTTAACACTAGCGGGAGGGCGTGTAGCCAAAAACATTCAGTACTTC.

This clonotype was observed a few times. The chain uses TRBV12-3 or TRBV12-4 and TRBJ2-5, with unresolved D. The CDR3 is made up of 12 amino acids. Deletions cut 0 bases from V and 7 bases from J, with 6 bases between. The DNA of the CDR3 is TGTGCCAGCAGTTTAGCGCTACGGACCCAGTACTTC. Residues: CASSLALRTQYF.

V gene TRBV6-1 combines with J gene TRBJ2-2; D might be TRBD1 (6 bases). V was trimmed by 6 bases and J by 6 bases, leaving 20 bases between them. The CDR3 runs to 16 residues. From germline, CDR1 is MNHNS and CDR2 SASEGT. CDR3 sequence reads: CASSRRPGTNAGELFF. The CDR3 coding sequence is TGTGCCAGCAGCCGCCGACCCGGGACAAACGCCGGGGAGCTGTTTTTT.

This clonotype turned up a few times. The chain employs TRBV7-2 and TRBJ2-5; TRBD2 aligns across 8 bases. The J segment lost 1 base and the V segment lost 1 base, leaving 8 bases of the junction unmatched. The V gene's germline CDR1 is SGHTA and CDR2 FQGNSA. The CDR3 loop spans 17 amino acids. In DNA form, the CDR3 reads TGTGCCAGCAGCTTAGTTGTCATCGGGGGGGGCCAAGAGACCCAGTACTTC. This gives the protein CASSLVVIGGGQETQYF.

The V gene is TRBV6-6, the J gene TRBJ2-2, with 9 bases identical to TRBD2. V lost 5 bases, J lost 1 base, and 2 bases stayed unmatched. The CDR3 is 15 residues long. The germline CDR1 and CDR2 sequences are MNHNY and SVGAGI (reference sequence). The CDR3 sequence is CASSQTSGNTGELFF. The CDR3 DNA reads as TGTGCCAGCAGTCAGACTAGCGGGAACACCGGGGAGCTGTTTTTT.

In this sample, this clonotype turned up a few times. This chain links TRBV12-3 or TRBV12-4 with TRBJ1-1; D is unresolved. This CDR3 has 14 amino acids. Trimming cost V 7 bases and J 0 bases, with 12 bases left between them. CDR3 protein: CASTAASLNTEAFF. For the CDR3, the DNA is TGTGCCAGCACCGCGGCAAGCTTGAACACTGAAGCTTTCTTT.

The chain couples TRBV20-1 to TRBJ2-1; 11 bases are shared with TRBD2. In germline, CDR1 is DFQATT, CDR2 SNEGSKA (reference sequence). This CDR3 has 18 amino acids. With 0 bases clipped from V and 3 bases from J, the junction kept 10 bases outside the gene matches. The CDR3 region is CSARDRSSGRGNYNEQFF. DNA of the CDR3: TGCAGTGCTAGAGATCGGAGTAGCGGGAGGGGCAACTACAATGAGCAGTTCTTC.

This clonotype has only a few counts. The V call is TRBV27, the J call TRBJ2-7; 11 bases are a match to TRBD2. The V and J ends lost 5 bases and 3 bases, in that order; junction bases with no gene match: 9. The CDR3 runs 16 residues. The germline CDR1 and CDR2 sequences are MNHEY and SMNVEV (reference sequence). This CDR3 reads CASSPKLAGVVYEQYF. CDR3 in DNA: TGTGCCAGCAGTCCAAAACTAGCGGGAGTAGTCTACGAGCAGTACTTC.

CDR3 amino acids: CASSAGVNYGYTF. The DNA for the CDR3 is TGTGCCAGCAGCGCAGGAGTTAACTATGGCTACACCTTC. V and J are TRBV9 and TRBJ1-2; no clear D gene. Germline V gene lookup returns CDR1 SGDLS and CDR2 YYNGEE. Trimming removed 3 bases from V and 1 base from J, with 7 bases in between. The CDR3 is made up of 13 amino acids.

This clonotype was detected only a few times. This sequence joins TRBV11-1 and TRBJ2-5; weak D call: TRBD1 (5 bases). The CDR3 has 16 residues. Germline CDR1 SGHAT, CDR2 FQDESV (reference sequence). Trimming removed 3 bases from V and 3 bases from J, with 17 bases in between. For the CDR3, the DNA is TGTGCCAGCAGCTTTTTCGTCACAACAGGAGAAGAGACCCAGTACTTC. Its protein is CASSFFVTTGEETQYF.

The rearrangement uses TRBV20-1 and TRBJ1-5, with TRBD1 matching over 7 bases. CDR3 length: 13 amino acids. V dropped 3 bases and J dropped 7; count of bases not matched to a gene: 6. The germline V gene encodes CDR1 DFQATT and CDR2 SNEGSKA (reference sequence). The CDR3 DNA follows: TGCAGTGCTAGGCCACGGACAGGCCAGCCCCAGCATTTT. This codes for CSARPRTGQPQHF.

The chain couples TRBV20-1 to TRBJ1-6, with 8 bases matching TRBD1. Germline loops: CDR1 DFQATT, CDR2 SNEGSKA (reference sequence). V shed 5 bases and J 4 bases; nucleotides not matched to a gene: 10. CDR3 length: 16 residues. The CDR3 region is CSAANPDRGYNSPLHF. CDR3 sequence (DNA): TGCAGTGCTGCAAACCCTGACAGGGGTTATAATTCACCCCTCCACTTT.

This clonotype was picked up a small number of times. The CDR3 region has the DNA TGTGCCAGCAGCTCACCGGGACTAGCGGGACCCACAGATACGCAGTATTTT. It encodes CASSSPGLAGPTDTQYF. V gene TRBV5-6 combines with J gene TRBJ2-3; 13 positions agree with TRBD2. Germline CDR1 and CDR2: SGHDT and YYEEEE. The CDR3 covers 17 residues. The V segment lost 3 bases and the J segment 2 bases; nucleotides outside the gene matches: 6.

The chain combines TRBV7-2 with TRBJ2-3, with D possibly TRBD2 on 6 matching bases. This CDR3 has 15 amino acids. Germline V gene sequence: CDR1 SGHTA, CDR2 FQGNSA. Trimming shortened V by 8 bases and J by 4 bases, and 19 bases separated the two germline ends. In DNA form, the CDR3 reads TGTGCCAGCTCCGGGAGCGGCACGACGGCAGATACGCAGTATTTT. Translation gives CASSGSGTTADTQYF.

This chain connects TRBV14 to TRBJ2-5, with D uncertain. This CDR3 spans 16 amino acids. V was shortened by 3 bases and J by 3 bases, with 17 bases between the two germline ends. Germline loops: CDR1 SGHDN, CDR2 FVKESK. This CDR3 reads CASSHRKARNEETQYF. The CDR3 bases are TGTGCCAGCAGCCACCGAAAGGCCAGGAACGAAGAGACCCAGTACTTC. Supplemented by reference TRBV14 and TRBJ2-5, the full variable domain reads EAGVTQFPSHSVIEKGQTVTLRCDPISGHDNLYWYRRVMGKEIKFLLHFVKESKQDESGMPNNRFLAERTGGTYSTLKVQPAELEDSGVYFCASSHRKARNEETQYFGPGTRLLVL.

This chain connects TRBV11-3 to TRBJ2-1; D is possibly TRBD1 or TRBD2 (6 bases each). Trimming pared 5 bases from V and 0 bases from J, leaving 20 bases between. The CDR3 runs to 18 residues. CDR1 is SGHNT, CDR2 YENEEA, per germline. The CDR3 region has the DNA TGTGCCAGCAGCGGGGGACTGCGGGACATGAACTCCTACAATGAGCAGTTCTTC. Translated, it gives CASSGGLRDMNSYNEQFF. Complete variable domain (other parts from reference TRBV11-3 and TRBJ2-1): EAGVVQSPRYKIIEKKQPVAFWCNPISGHNTLYWYLQNLGQGPELLIRYENEEAVDDSQLPKDRFSAERLKGVDSTLKIQPAELGDSAVYLCASSGGLRDMNSYNEQFFGPGTRLTVL.

This clonotype was found a few times. The genes are TRBV6-1 and TRBJ2-2; 8 bases map to TRBD2. V lost 5 bases and J lost 4; bases outside the gene matches: 9. The CDR3 is 16 amino acids. Germline CDR1 is MNHNS and CDR2 is SASEGT. DNA of the CDR3: TGTGCCAGCAGTTACGAGGGACTAGTCTCCACCGGGGAGCTGTTTTTT. Translated, it gives CASSYEGLVSTGELFF.

The gene calls are TRBV27 and TRBJ1-1, with TRBD1 matching over 10 bases. The CDR3 has 18 residues. The germline gives CDR1 MNHEY, CDR2 SMNVEV (reference sequence). Trimming at V came to 8 bases and at J to 0 bases, leaving 15 bases not matched to a gene. CDR3 region: CASSPGDRGWGMNTEAFF. CDR3 sequence (DNA): TGTGCCAGCTCCCCCGGGGACAGGGGATGGGGAATGAACACTGAAGCTTTCTTT.

Comments on this clonotype: The junction does not match germline at one end; this may be a read error. The chain recombines TRBV7-3 with TRBJ2-5; D remains ambiguous. The length of the CDR3 is 14 residues. CDR1 and CDR2 from the germline V gene are SGHTA and FQGTGA. The CDR3: CASSSAGPQGTQYF. DNA of the CDR3: TGTGCCAGCAGCTCGGCCGGCCCCCAAGGGACCCAGTACTTC.

The rearrangement joins TRBV12-3 or TRBV12-4 to TRBJ2-7, with TRBD2 identical over 10 bases. V shed 5 bases and J 2 bases; nucleotides not matched to a gene: 6. This CDR3 comprises 15 residues. The CDR3 bases are TGTGCCAGCAGTGCCTCTAGCGGGGGAACCTACGAGCAGTACTTC. It encodes CASSASSGGTYEQYF.

The chain has TRBV6-2 or TRBV6-3 and TRBJ2-7; 7 bases match TRBD2. Germline lookup yields CDR1 MNHEY and CDR2 SVGEGT. V trimming: 0 bases; J trimming: 1 base; junction bases outside the gene matches: 6. The length of the CDR3 is 16 residues. CDR3 protein: CASSYSQREVSYEQYF. In DNA form, the CDR3 reads TGTGCCAGCAGTTACTCCCAGCGGGAAGTATCCTACGAGCAGTACTTC.

This clonotype occurred a few times. The V call is TRBV7-2, the J call TRBJ2-3; D unresolved. V dropped 6 bases and J dropped 0 bases, with 7 bases sitting between them. The CDR3 totals 13 residues. Per germline, CDR1 SGHTA and CDR2 FQGNSA. Here the CDR3 DNA reads TGTGCCAGCAGGTCCCACAGCACAGATACGCAGTATTTT. It translates to CASRSHSTDTQYF.

This chain links TRBV19 with TRBJ2-1, with 7 bases lining up with TRBD2. This CDR3 is 13 amino acids long. Unmatched junction bases numbered 5, after V lost 4 bases and J lost 8 bases. CDR1 is LNHDA, CDR2 SQIVND, per germline (reference sequence). The CDR3 sequence: CASSSGSGDEQFF. The DNA for the CDR3 is TGTGCCAGTAGTAGCGGGAGTGGGGATGAGCAGTTCTTC.

The V call is TRBV12-3 or TRBV12-4, the J call TRBJ2-3; D remains unclear. V was pared by 5 bases and J by 8 bases, with 11 bases between. The CDR3 runs to 12 residues. Written as DNA, the CDR3 is TGTGCCAGCAGTCCAAGGCCCCGTACGCAGTATTTT. Protein: CASSPRPRTQYF.

The sample holds a few counts of this clonotype. V and J are TRBV28 and TRBJ1-1; weak D call: TRBD1 (6 bases). V lost 6 bases, J lost 3 bases, and 17 bases lay in between. Per the germline V gene, CDR1 is MDHEN and CDR2 is SYDVKM. CDR3 length: 15 residues. DNA of the CDR3: TGTGCCAGCAGGTCTGCAGGGGTGTCGGACACTGAAGCTTTCTTT. Protein sequence: CASRSAGVSDTEAFF.

The chain links TRBV5-6 to TRBJ1-4; TRBD1 might be the D (5 bases). Germline V gene sequence: CDR1 SGHDT, CDR2 YYEEEE. V was cut by 4 bases and J by 3 bases, with 16 bases left in between. This CDR3 contains 16 residues. The CDR3 protein is CASSHNYPGANEKLFF. The CDR3 nucleotides read TGTGCCAGCAGCCATAATTACCCGGGGGCTAATGAAAAACTGTTTTTT.

The chain carries TRBV18 and TRBJ1-6, with TRBD1 matching over 7 bases. CDR3 length: 15 amino acids. The V segment lost 6 bases and the J segment 7 bases; nucleotides outside the gene matches: 9. From germline, CDR1 is KGHSH and CDR2 LQKENI. CDR3 protein: CASSGRQGPNSPLHF. DNA of the CDR3: TGTGCCAGCTCGGGGCGACAGGGACCGAATTCACCCCTCCACTTT.